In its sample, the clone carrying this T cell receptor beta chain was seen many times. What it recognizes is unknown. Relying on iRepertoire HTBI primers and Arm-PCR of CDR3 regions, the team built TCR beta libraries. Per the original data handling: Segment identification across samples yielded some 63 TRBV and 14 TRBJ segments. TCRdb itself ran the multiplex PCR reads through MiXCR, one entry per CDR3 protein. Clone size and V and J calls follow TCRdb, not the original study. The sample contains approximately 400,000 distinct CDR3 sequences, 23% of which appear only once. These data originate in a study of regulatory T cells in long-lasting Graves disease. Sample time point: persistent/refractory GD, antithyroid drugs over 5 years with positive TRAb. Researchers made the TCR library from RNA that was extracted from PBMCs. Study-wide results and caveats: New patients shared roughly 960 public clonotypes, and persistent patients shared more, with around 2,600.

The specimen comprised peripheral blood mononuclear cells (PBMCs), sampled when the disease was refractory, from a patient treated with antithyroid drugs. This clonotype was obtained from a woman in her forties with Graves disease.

The CDR3 sequence is CASGEPRLAGGETQYF. The CDR3 region has the DNA TGTGCCAGCGGGGAACCGCGACTAGCGGGAGGGGAGACCCAGTACTTC. This rearrangement joins TRBV12-3 or TRBV12-4 to TRBJ2-5; 14 nucleotides align to TRBD2. The CDR3 totals 16 residues. V was clipped by 8 bases and J by 5 bases; unmatched bases: 10.